This T cell receptor beta chain comes out of a study of OX40 agonist ivuxolimab in advanced cancers. With autoimmune disease history or systemic immunosuppression, patients were excluded. Some clones are missing from TCRdb's copy, which holds only in-frame ones; the method was immunoSEQ multiplex PCR. Found here are 55,000 to 70,000 clones, more than 75% of them singletons; the top ten hold approximately 2.6%. V lost 6 bases, J lost 5 bases, and 28 bases lay in between. The CDR3 loop spans 18 amino acids. The germline CDR1 and CDR2 sequences are SNHLY and FYNNEI. V gene TRBV2 combines with J gene TRBJ2-5; possibly TRBD1 or TRBD2 for D (5 bases each). Sequencing used CD4+ or CD8+ T cells sorted from blood, obtained in a trial of the OX40 agonist ivuxolimab. This receptor was identified in an adult with an advanced solid tumor such as melanoma, head and neck, liver or kidney cancer. The CDR3 sequence is CASRGLGLGAGGDETQYF. The CDR3 DNA reads TGTGCCAGCAGGGGGTTGGGTTTAGGGGCAGGAGGTGATGAGACCCAGTACTTC.